The 3 T cell receptor beta chains below all came from one sample that was sequenced in a study of CD4+ T cells in melanoma. TCRdb's copy holds only in-frame clones and misses some; the assay was immunoSEQ multiplex PCR. The sample lists approximately 14,000 clones, roughly two thirds seen once, with 15% to 19% in the top ten. Sequenced: cells from a culture (not recorded whether cultured in vitro). These receptors all stem from a human donor with melanoma.

The chain is built from TRBV10-1 and TRBJ2-2; D may be TRBD1 or TRBD2 (5 bases each). Per germline, CDR1 WNHNN and CDR2 SYGVQD (reference sequence). The CDR3 sequence is 16 residues long. V lost 3 bases, J lost 3 bases, and 14 bases lay in between. This chain's CDR3 is CASSDQGRGYTGELFF. CDR3 DNA: TGCGCCAGCAGTGATCAGGGACGCGGATACACCGGGGAGCTGTTTTTT.

The J gene is TRBJ1-6, the V gene TRBV7-2; no clear D gene. Germline V lookup: CDR1 SGHTA, CDR2 FQGNSA. V shed 5 bases and J shed 9 bases, with 11 bases lying between them. CDR3 size: 13 residues. This chain's CDR3 is CASSPDLVSPLHF. The CDR3 DNA is TGTGCCAGCAGCCCCGACCTGGTTTCACCCCTCCACTTT.

This chain connects TRBV6-1 to TRBJ1-2, with D possibly TRBD1 on 6 matching bases. Trimming left V 4 bases short and J 5 bases short, with 14 bases between. The germline gives CDR1 MNHNS, CDR2 SASEGT. This CDR3 is 14 amino acids long. The CDR3 reads CASSAGRGAYGYTF. The CDR3 DNA reads TGTGCCAGCAGTGCAGGCAGGGGTGCGTATGGCTACACCTTC.